This T cell receptor beta chain appears in the sequencing data of a study of cytomegalovirus exposure and HLA in healthy donors. General study findings and limits: Analyzed later, most CMV-associated TCR beta chains appeared HLA-restricted.

Trimming took 6 bases from V and 1 from J, leaving 9 bases between them. This CDR3 is 13 amino acids long. Germline V gene lookup returns CDR1 MDHEN and CDR2 SYDVKM. Notes on this clone: Its specificity is not known.

Primers: 60 Vbeta forward and 13 Jbeta reverse. The table came from immunoSEQ multiplex PCR; TCRdb's copy has only in-frame clones and leaves some out. There are approximately 190,000 clones in the sample; more than 80% occur only once, and 2.6% lies in the top ten. This TCR derives from a woman in her forties or fifties in good health and CMV-seropositive. Sequencing input: PBMCs. This chain links TRBV28 with TRBJ1-2; perhaps TRBD1 as D (5 bases). CDR3 nucleotides: TGTGCCAGCAGACGGACACTTAACTATGGCTACACCTTC. It translates to CASRRTLNYGYTF.